This T cell receptor (beta chain) derives from a study of technical replicates of blood from a handful of donors. The CDR3 runs 13 residues. Using immunoSEQ multiplex PCR, the repertoire was profiled, and TCRdb retains in-frame clones only, with some absent. In the table there are some 10,000 clones, roughly 94% of which are singletons. The chain uses TRBV21-1 and TRBJ2-7; TRBD1, the table's D call, was not compared with the DNA. TRBV21-1 is flagged as a pseudogene. Specimen: PBMCs. This TCR was recovered from a human donor in good health. DNA of the CDR3: TGTGCCAGCAGCAAAAAGACAGGGGGCGAGCAGTACTTC. Protein product: CASSKKTGGEQYF.